This entry describes one T cell receptor (beta chain). Its target is not known. The sample is drawn from a study of graft-versus-host responses after intestinal transplantation. Study in general: Every recipient had anti-thymocyte globulin induction and around three years of tacrolimus plus steroids. Study-wide results and limits: Ileal or blood samples showed some GvH clones first, and such clones were also found in recipient marrow. GvH clone levels peaked in circulation, and this peak was associated with early post-transplant HvG declines.

Clones were sequenced by immunoSEQ multiplex PCR, and TCRdb holds only the in-frame ones, with some missing. The table has roughly 100,000 clones, 90% to 95% seen once. Trimming took 5 bases from V and 4 from J; bases not matched to a gene: 2. This CDR3 region has 12 residues. Germline V CDR1 and CDR2: SGHRS, YFSETQ. This sample comprised unstimulated CD8+ T cells sorted from spleen or lymph node cells, obtained before intestinal transplant. The clonotype was recovered from a human donor who received an intestinal transplant. The gene calls are TRBV5-1 and TRBJ1-1; 7 bases line up with TRBD1. The CDR3 is CASRQGTTEAFF. CDR3 DNA sequence: TGCGCCAGCAGACAGGGGACCACTGAAGCTTTCTTT.